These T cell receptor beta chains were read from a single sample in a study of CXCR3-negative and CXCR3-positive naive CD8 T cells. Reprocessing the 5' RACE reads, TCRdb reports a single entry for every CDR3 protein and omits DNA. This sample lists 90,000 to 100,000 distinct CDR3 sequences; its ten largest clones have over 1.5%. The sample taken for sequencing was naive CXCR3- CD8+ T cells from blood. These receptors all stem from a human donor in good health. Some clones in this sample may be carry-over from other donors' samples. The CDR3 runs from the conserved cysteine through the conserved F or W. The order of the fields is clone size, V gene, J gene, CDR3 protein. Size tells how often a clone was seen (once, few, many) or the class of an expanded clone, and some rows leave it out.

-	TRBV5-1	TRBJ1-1	CASSLGTGYNTEAFF
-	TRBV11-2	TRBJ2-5	CASSYSAGEETQYF
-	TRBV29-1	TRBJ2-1	CSAEDYNEQFF
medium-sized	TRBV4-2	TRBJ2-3	CASSQDTSGTDTQYF
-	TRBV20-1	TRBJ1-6	CSARVPTGNSPLHF
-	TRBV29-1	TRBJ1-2	CSVASRRPLDYGYTF
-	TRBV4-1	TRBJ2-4	CASSQDYLGNIQYF
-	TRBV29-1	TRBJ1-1	CSVEGEEAEAFF
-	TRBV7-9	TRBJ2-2	CASSFSWILAGELFF
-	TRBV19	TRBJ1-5	CASKPGRSNQPQHF
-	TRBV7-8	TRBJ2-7	CASSFSNEQYF
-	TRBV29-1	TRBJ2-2	CSVVWGTGELFF
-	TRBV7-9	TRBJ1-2	CASSLQDNYGYTF
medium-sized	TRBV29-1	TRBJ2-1	CSVGRADNEQFF
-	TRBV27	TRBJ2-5	CASSPYGRQETQYF
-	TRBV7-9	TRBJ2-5	CASSPRDETQYF
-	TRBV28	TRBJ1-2	CASSLKLGYNYGYTF
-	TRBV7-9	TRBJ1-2	CASLDRVGYGYTF
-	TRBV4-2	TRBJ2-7	CASSQGESSYEQYF
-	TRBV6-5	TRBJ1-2	CASSYSLSSSYGYTF
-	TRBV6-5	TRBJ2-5	CASRSPSDFIETQYF
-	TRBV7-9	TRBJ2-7	CASSLTGSSYEQYF
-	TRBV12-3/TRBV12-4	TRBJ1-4	CASTQGAVEKLFF
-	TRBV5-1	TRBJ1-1	CASSGQGTTEAFF
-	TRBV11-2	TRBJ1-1	CASSLDGDNEAFF
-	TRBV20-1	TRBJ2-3	CSARDLLSGSGLAGGDTQYF
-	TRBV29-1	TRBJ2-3	CSVLGGTDTQYF
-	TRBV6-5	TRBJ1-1	CASSYSRGSTEAFF
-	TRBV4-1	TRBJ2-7	CASSQDGSRGSYEQYF
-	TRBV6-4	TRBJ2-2	CASSEGFDTGELFF
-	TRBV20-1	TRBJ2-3	CSAGGFRGSTDTQYF